Below, 15 T cell receptor beta chains from the same sample are listed, as sequenced in a study of blood T cell repertoires in COVID-19. Sequenced by immunoSEQ multiplex PCR; TCRdb stores in-frame clones only, minus some. The table records fewer than 600,000 clones, roughly 90% of them present only once. The sample was PBMCs or T cells enriched from blood (not recorded which). These receptors all stem from a woman aged 40-49 years who had recovered from COVID-19.

This clone was seen once. V and J are TRBV27 and TRBJ2-2; 7 nucleotides line up with TRBD1. Germline trimming cut 5 bases from V and 1 base from J; bases unmatched to any gene: 10. CDR1 is MNHEY and CDR2 is SMNVEV in the germline V gene (reference sequence). The CDR3 consists of 17 residues. The CDR3 region has the DNA TGTGCCAGCAGTCCCCGGGGACAGTCCTTGAACACCGGGGAGCTGTTTTTT. Its translation is CASSPRGQSLNTGELFF.

The gene calls are TRBV6-5 and TRBJ1-2, with 7 bases fitting TRBD1. Trimming cost V 2 bases and J 8 bases; bases outside gene matches: 8. Germline CDR1 MNHEY, CDR2 SVGAGI. CDR3 length: 14 residues. The CDR3 region is CASSYLDRVQGYTF. CDR3 nucleotides: TGTGCCAGCAGTTACCTCGACAGGGTGCAAGGCTACACCTTC.

V usage is TRBV27 and J usage is TRBJ2-7; D uncertain. This CDR3 contains 15 residues. Germline V CDR1 and CDR2: MNHEY, SMNVEV (reference sequence). V was pared by 2 bases and J by 2 bases, with 13 bases between. The CDR3 sequence: CASSLGSEIAYEQYF. For the CDR3, the DNA is TGTGCCAGCAGTTTAGGTTCCGAGATAGCCTACGAGCAGTACTTC.

The V call is TRBV11-3, the J call TRBJ2-5; 7 positions agree with TRBD1. With V trimmed by 3 bases and J by 1 base, 5 bases remained unmatched. The CDR3 covers 15 residues. Germline lookup yields CDR1 SGHNT and CDR2 YENEEA. The CDR3 sequence: CASSLDTGVQETQYF. CDR3 bases: TGTGCCAGCAGCTTGGATACAGGGGTCCAAGAGACCCAGTACTTC.

Turning to this clone: In the same sample, other DNA sequences code for this CDR3. This chain uses TRBV5-4 with TRBJ1-2, with D hard to call. Trimming left V 0 bases short and J 4 bases short, with 4 bases between. The CDR3 loop spans 12 amino acids. CDR1 is SGHNT, CDR2 YYREEE, per germline (reference sequence). The CDR3 coding sequence is TGTGCCAGCAGCTTGGCCGGCTATGGCTACACCTTC. Translated: CASSLAGYGYTF.

The V gene is TRBV19, the J gene TRBJ1-6; D not resolved. Deletions cut 0 bases from V and 8 bases from J, with 8 bases between. The CDR3 is 14 amino acids. Germline CDR1 LNHDA, CDR2 SQIVND (reference sequence). DNA for the CDR3: TGTGCCAGTAGTATAGAGGCCAGCGATTCACCCCTCCACTTT. Its translation is CASSIEASDSPLHF.

V gene TRBV5-5 combines with J gene TRBJ1-3; D gene uncertain. From germline, CDR1 is SGHKS and CDR2 YYEKEE (reference sequence). V lost 0 bases and J 1 base, leaving 11 bases between the germline ends. The CDR3 runs to 16 residues. Here the CDR3 reads CASSLALRQSGNTIYF. For the CDR3, the DNA is TGTGCCAGCAGCTTGGCCCTTCGACAATCTGGAAACACCATATATTTT.

The rearrangement uses TRBV25-1 and TRBJ1-4; D is undetermined. Germline CDR1 MGHDK, CDR2 SYGVNS. The CDR3 spans 14 residues. Between the trimmed V and J ends, which lost 6 bases and 6 bases, there was a span of 14 bases. The CDR3 DNA reads TGTGCCAGCAGCCCCCAAACAGCTTATGAAAAACTGTTTTTT. Translation gives CASSPQTAYEKLFF.

CDR3 sequence: CALTLLAKNIQYF. The CDR3 bases are TGTGCCCTTACGCTACTAGCCAAAAACATTCAGTACTTC. The chain has TRBV3-1 (or the pseudogene TRBV3-2) and TRBJ2-4; no clear D gene. In germline, CDR1 is LGHDT, CDR2 YNNKEL (reference sequence). V was clipped by 11 bases and J by 0 bases, with 11 bases between them. CDR3 length: 13 residues.

The chain is built from TRBV25-1 and TRBJ1-5, with a possible D match to TRBD1 (5 bases). Trimming cost V 5 bases and J 1 base, with 9 bases left between them. The CDR3 is made up of 14 amino acids. Germline CDR1 is MGHDK and CDR2 is SYGVNS. Written as DNA, the CDR3 is TGTGCCAGCAGTCCTCAGGGAAGCAATCAGCCCCAGCATTTT. This codes for CASSPQGSNQPQHF.

CDR3: CASSSTDQYGYTF. Here the CDR3 DNA reads TGTGCCAGCAGTTCGACAGATCAATATGGCTACACCTTC. V gene TRBV27 combines with J gene TRBJ1-2; possible D gene TRBD1, 5 bases. The V gene's germline CDR1 is MNHEY and CDR2 SMNVEV (reference sequence). The CDR3 loop spans 13 amino acids. V gave up 4 bases and J gave up 5 bases, with 11 bases separating them.

J is TRBJ1-2 and V is TRBV18, with 9 nucleotides matching TRBD1. The CDR3 contains 16 residues. Looked up from germline, CDR1 is KGHSH and CDR2 is LQKENI. The junction had 6 bases not matched to a gene; V was cut back by 0 bases and J by 4 bases. CDR3 sequence reads: CASSPPHPGQGYGYTF. CDR3 in DNA: TGTGCCAGCTCACCACCCCATCCGGGACAGGGCTATGGCTACACCTTC.

This chain joins TRBV20-1 and TRBJ1-3; maybe TRBD1 (6 bases). Germline V gives CDR1 DFQATT, CDR2 SNEGSKA (reference sequence). V lost 3 bases, J lost 4 bases, and 16 bases lay in between. This CDR3 is built from 15 residues. The CDR3 nucleotides are TGCAGTGCTAGTGGGGGCAGGGTTGGAGGAAACACCATATATTTT. Translating gives CSASGGRVGGNTIYF.

The rearrangement uses TRBV10-3 and TRBJ2-1; 9 positions match TRBD1. CDR3 size: 17 residues. After removal of 0 bases from V and 4 bases from J, the junction contained 7 bases not matched to a gene. Germline lookup yields CDR1 ENHRY and CDR2 SYGVKD. The chain's CDR3 is CAISESRDRALYNEQFF. The CDR3 DNA is TGTGCCATCAGTGAGTCGAGGGACAGGGCCCTTTACAATGAGCAGTTCTTC.

The sample holds one count of this clone. This chain joins TRBV5-1 and TRBJ2-3, with 12 bases lining up with TRBD2. The CDR3 extends over 17 amino acids. The junction had 9 bases not matched to a gene; V was cut back by 3 bases and J by 4 bases. Germline V gene sequence: CDR1 SGHRS, CDR2 YFSETQ. The CDR3 region has the DNA TGCGCCAGCAGCTCCTTTCTAGCGGGAGGGTCGCCAGATACGCAGTATTTT. Translation gives CASSSFLAGGSPDTQYF.